This TCR beta chain emerged from a study of T-cell reconstitution after alpha-beta-depleted transplantation in children. This CDR3 contains 14 residues. Germline lookup yields CDR1 DFQATT and CDR2 SNEGSKA (reference sequence). J lost 5 bases, V lost 3 bases, and 9 bases had no gene match. This clonotype was detected only a few times. It was with unique molecular identifiers that the TCRbeta library was prepared. A single record per CDR3 protein comes from TCRdb applying MiXCR to the PCR reads. This table holds about 980,000 distinct CDR3 sequences, 25% to 30% found once. The chain recombines TRBV20-1 with TRBJ2-5, with 7 bases identical to TRBD2. The receptor's source is a boy under two years old who had a stem cell transplant for SCID, so the T cells may come from the graft donor. The source material was PBMCs, mostly from graft donor cells, sampled 360 days after TCRalphabeta/CD19-depleted stem cell transplant. The CDR3 DNA reads TGCAGTGCTAGTCTCCGGCTAGCGGTGGAGACCCAGTACTTC. This translates into CSASLRLAVETQYF.